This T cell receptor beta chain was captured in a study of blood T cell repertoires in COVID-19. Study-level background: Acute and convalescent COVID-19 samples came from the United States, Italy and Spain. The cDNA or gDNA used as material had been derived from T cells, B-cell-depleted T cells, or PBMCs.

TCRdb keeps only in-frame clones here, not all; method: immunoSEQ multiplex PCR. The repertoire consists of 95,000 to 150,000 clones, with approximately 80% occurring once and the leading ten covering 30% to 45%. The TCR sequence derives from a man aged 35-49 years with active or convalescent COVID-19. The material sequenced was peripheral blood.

CDR3 coding DNA: TGTGCCAGCAGCTCAACTTTTAGGGGATACTCTGGAAACACCATATATTTT. As protein: CASSSTFRGYSGNTIYF. V is TRBV7-9 and J is TRBJ1-3, with a tentative D call TRBD1 (5 bases). The CDR3 totals 17 residues. Germline-derived CDR1 and CDR2 are SEHNR and FQNEAQ (reference sequence). V lost 4 bases and J 0 bases, leaving 16 bases between the germline ends.